This TCR beta chain appears in the sequencing data of a study of T-cell reconstitution after alpha-beta-depleted transplantation in children. Researchers prepared the TCRbeta library using unique molecular identifiers, the study reports. TCRdb redid the calling of the PCR reads with MiXCR, one entry per CDR3 protein. The sample contains some 72,000 distinct CDR3 sequences, 6% to 8.5% of which appear only once. Germline CDR1 LNHNV, CDR2 YYDKDF (reference sequence). The CDR3 sequence is 15 residues long. V was trimmed by 3 bases and J by 5 bases, leaving 14 bases between them. This clonotype occurred many times.

This TCR was sampled from a human donor who donated a stem cell graft to a child with acute lymphoblastic leukemia. The sequencing here drew on PBMCs from the stem cell graft donor, taken from the stem cell graft. J is TRBJ2-1 and V is TRBV15, with D possibly TRBD2 on 6 matching bases. CDR3 sequence (DNA): TGTGCCACCAGCAGGACCCTAGCGTTAGACAATGAGCAGTTCTTC. Amino acid sequence: CATSRTLALDNEQFF.